The next 9 T cell receptor beta chains were all read from a single sample in a study of cytomegalovirus exposure and HLA in healthy donors. PCR amplification relied on 60 Vbeta primers (plus 13 Jbeta primers). Here immunoSEQ multiplex PCR was the method, and the copy in TCRdb shows in-frame clones only, minus some. The table lists roughly 120,000 clones, approximately 83% of them singletons, with around 2.7% in the top ten. Sequencing was done on a sample of PBMCs. These receptors were obtained from a young woman in good health and CMV-seronegative.

This sequence joins TRBV6-5 and TRBJ1-4, with a weak D call TRBD1 (5 bases). CDR1 and CDR2 from the germline V gene are MNHEY and SVGAGI. CDR3 length equals 13 residues. The V end was cut by 2 bases, the J end by 7 bases, with 8 bases between. Here the CDR3 reads CASSYRGGEKLFF. The CDR3 DNA follows: TGTGCCAGCAGTTACAGGGGAGGTGAAAAACTGTTTTTT.

The chain uses TRBV19 and TRBJ1-5; D possibly corresponds to TRBD1 (5 bases). V was clipped by 7 bases and J by 2 bases, with 9 bases between them. Germline values: CDR1 LNHDA, CDR2 SQIVND (reference sequence). The CDR3 has 13 amino acids. The CDR3, as DNA: TGTGCCAGTATTGACAGTGGCAATCAGCCCCAGCATTTT. Protein: CASIDSGNQPQHF.

The chain uses TRBV7-9 and TRBJ1-2; TRBD1 matches at 7 bases. V lost 5 bases to trimming and J lost 4 bases; unmatched junction nucleotides: 4. Germline V gene sequence: CDR1 SEHNR, CDR2 FQNEAQ (reference sequence). This CDR3 region has 13 residues. As DNA, the CDR3 is TGTGCCAGCAGCCGACAGGGTACCTATGGCTACACCTTC. Its translation is CASSRQGTYGYTF.

V usage is TRBV4-3 and J usage is TRBJ2-7; possible D gene TRBD1, 5 bases. Trimming removed 2 bases at V and 6 bases at J, with 11 bases between. Germline V gene lookup returns CDR1 LGHNA and CDR2 YSLEER. CDR3 length: 13 residues. The CDR3 DNA reads as TGCGCCAGCAGCCAATCGCATGGGGCCGAGCAGTACGTC. This codes for CASSQSHGAEQYV.

As DNA, the CDR3 is TGTGCCAGCAGTGAAGAATTGGCGGTGAACTATGGCTACACCTTC. As protein: CASSEELAVNYGYTF. This chain uses TRBV2 with TRBJ1-2; no clear D gene. Trimming cost V 1 base and J 2 bases, with 11 bases left between them. The CDR3 loop spans 15 amino acids. Germline assignment: CDR1 SNHLY and CDR2 FYNNEI. Together with reference TRBV2 and TRBJ1-2, the CDR3 gives the full variable domain: EPEVTQTPSHQVTQMGQEVILRCVPISNHLYFYWYRQILGQKVEFLVSFYNNEISEKSEIFDDQFSVERPDGSNFTLKIRSTKLEDSAMYFCASSEELAVNYGYTFGSGTRLTVV.

The genes are TRBV7-9 and TRBJ2-1, with 7 positions matching TRBD2. Germline V gene data show CDR1 as SEHNR and CDR2 as FQNEAQ (reference sequence). This CDR3 region has 15 residues. V shed 5 bases and J 5 bases; nucleotides not matched to a gene: 9. The CDR3 DNA reads as TGTGCCAGCAGCCTACGCGGGGGAGCGGACAATGAGCAGTTCTTC. Its translation: CASSLRGGADNEQFF.

The V call is TRBV11-3, the J call TRBJ2-2; 11 nucleotides match TRBD2. Per germline, CDR1 SGHNT and CDR2 YENEEA. CDR3 length: 15 residues. V lost 3 bases, J lost 6 bases, and 3 bases stayed unmatched. Here the CDR3 reads CASSFSGGVSGELFF. For the CDR3, the DNA is TGTGCCAGCAGCTTTAGCGGGGGGGTATCCGGGGAGCTGTTTTTT. The full variable domain, in which reference TRBV11-3 and TRBJ2-2 provide the parts outside the CDR3, is EAGVVQSPRYKIIEKKQPVAFWCNPISGHNTLYWYLQNLGQGPELLIRYENEEAVDDSQLPKDRFSAERLKGVDSTLKIQPAELGDSAVYLCASSFSGGVSGELFFGEGSRLTVL.

The genes are TRBV7-9 and TRBJ2-1; maybe TRBD1 (5 bases). The CDR3 covers 14 residues. Germline CDR1 and CDR2: SEHNR and FQNEAQ (reference sequence). V gave up 0 bases and J gave up 4 bases, with 7 bases separating them. The CDR3 nucleotides read TGTGCCAGCAGCTTAGCCGACAGTTACAATGAGCAGTTCTTC. It specifies CASSLADSYNEQFF.

The chain employs TRBV5-1 and TRBJ2-7; possible D gene TRBD2, 5 bases. The V end was cut by 3 bases, the J end by 5 bases, with 12 bases between. Germline V gene sequence: CDR1 SGHRS, CDR2 YFSETQ. The CDR3 has 13 residues. The CDR3 loop reads CASSYQGGDEQYF. The CDR3 DNA reads TGCGCCAGCAGCTACCAAGGAGGCGACGAGCAGTACTTC. The complete variable domain, with remaining parts taken from reference TRBV5-1 and TRBJ2-7, reads KAGVTQTPRYLIKTRGQQVTLSCSPISGHRSVSWYQQTPGQGLQFLFEYFSETQRNKGNFPGRFSGRQFSNSRSEMNVSTLELGDSALYLCASSYQGGDEQYFGPGTRLTVT.